The present TCR beta chain was sequenced within a study of cytomegalovirus exposure and HLA in healthy donors. Study-wide context: Earlier work reported 117 million unique TCR beta sequences from about 180 million T cells. Within an early data release were 65 million to 90 million unique TCRs drawn from HLA-typed donors. Study findings and constraints: Some 17,000 TCR beta sequences were associated with HLA alleles at 0.05 false discovery rate in a later analysis. Later, an analysis showed that TCR beta chains associated with HLA were more clonally expanded than others that were equally common.

The CDR3 is 14 residues long. CDR1 is LNHDA and CDR2 is SQIVND in the germline V gene (reference sequence). Trimming removed 5 bases from V and 0 bases from J, with 8 bases in between. Of note for this clone: Its specificity is unknown.

PCR employed 60 Vbeta and 13 Jbeta primers. Only in-frame clones appear in the TCRdb table, and some are missing; sequencing was by immunoSEQ multiplex PCR. The data contain more than 150,000 clones, about 81% of them seen just once; the ten biggest clones take up about 2.2%. This chain joins TRBV19 and TRBJ2-1; no clear D. The sequence was collected from a woman under 40 in good health and CMV-seronegative. Material: PBMCs. Here the CDR3 DNA reads TGTGCCAGTAGTGTACAGCACTCCTACAATGAGCAGTTCTTC. It encodes CASSVQHSYNEQFF.